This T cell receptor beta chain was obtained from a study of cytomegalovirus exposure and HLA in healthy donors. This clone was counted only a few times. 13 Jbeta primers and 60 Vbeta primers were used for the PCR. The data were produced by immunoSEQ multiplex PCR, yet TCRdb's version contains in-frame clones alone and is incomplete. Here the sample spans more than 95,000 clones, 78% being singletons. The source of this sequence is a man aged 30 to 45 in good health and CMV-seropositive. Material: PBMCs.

CDR3 DNA: TGTGCCAGCAGTGCGGACACGCACACCGGGGAGCTGTTTTTT. Translation gives CASSADTHTGELFF. The genes are TRBV2 and TRBJ2-2; D is perhaps TRBD1 (5 bases). The CDR3 runs 14 residues. Deletions cut 4 bases from V and 3 bases from J, with 9 bases between. Germline V gene lookup returns CDR1 SNHLY and CDR2 FYNNEI. The full variable domain, in which reference TRBV2 and TRBJ2-2 provide the parts outside the CDR3, is EPEVTQTPSHQVTQMGQEVILRCVPISNHLYFYWYRQILGQKVEFLVSFYNNEISEKSEIFDDQFSVERPDGSNFTLKIRSTKLEDSAMYFCASSADTHTGELFFGEGSRLTVL.